Following are 29 T cell receptor beta chains from one sample sequenced in a study of technical replicates of blood from four donors. TCRdb keeps only in-frame clones here, not all; method: immunoSEQ multiplex PCR. The sample lists tens of thousands of clones; roughly 96% were seen once. Sequencing input: T cells isolated from PBMCs. The receptors stem from a human donor in good health.

The chain employs TRBV14 and TRBJ1-2; a possible D gene is TRBD1 (5 bases). Trimming stripped 0 bases from V and 4 bases from J, with 12 bases between. The CDR3 spans 15 residues. Germline CDR1 reads SGHDN; CDR2 reads FVKESK. CDR3 sequence (DNA): TGTGCCAGCAGCCAAGATGCAGGGAGGAGCTATGGCTACACCTTC. It encodes CASSQDAGRSYGYTF. The variable domain in full, with the rest retrieved from reference TRBV14 and TRBJ1-2, is EAGVTQFPSHSVIEKGQTVTLRCDPISGHDNLYWYRRVMGKEIKFLLHFVKESKQDESGMPNNRFLAERTGGTYSTLKVQPAELEDSGVYFCASSQDAGRSYGYTFGSGTRLTVV.

This chain connects TRBV2 to TRBJ2-7; D is possibly TRBD1 (7 bases). CDR1 is SNHLY, CDR2 FYNNEI, per germline. The length of the CDR3 is 12 residues. V lost 11 bases and J lost 4, with 15 bases in between. The chain's CDR3 is CAGGTEDYEQYF. In DNA form, the CDR3 reads TGTGCCGGCGGGACAGAAGATTACGAGCAGTACTTC.

The chain carries TRBV11-2 and TRBJ2-1, with 9 positions matching TRBD1. The germline gives CDR1 SGHAT, CDR2 FQNNGV. The trim removed 3 bases at V and 16 bases at J, leaving 13 bases unmatched. This CDR3 is built from 14 residues. The CDR3 bases are TGTGCCAGCAGCTTGGGGTTTCCGGGACAGGGCGAATTCTTC. Its protein is CASSLGFPGQGEFF.

V and J are TRBV2 and TRBJ1-1; D may be TRBD1 (5 bases). V was pared by 6 bases and J by 1 base, with 12 bases between. This CDR3 is 14 amino acids long. CDR1 and CDR2 from the germline V gene are SNHLY and FYNNEI. CDR3 DNA sequence: TGTGCCAGCAGGCCGGGACTCAGGAACACTGAAGCTTTCTTT. This gives the protein CASRPGLRNTEAFF.

This clone was recorded a few times. This chain uses TRBV4-1 with TRBJ1-4, with D possibly matching TRBD1 (6 bases). Germline CDR1 is MGHRA and CDR2 is YSYEKL. Trimming cost V 2 bases and J 8 bases, with 18 bases left between them. The CDR3 sequence is 16 residues long. The CDR3 region is CASSQFSGAGDEKLFF. The CDR3 DNA reads as TGCGCCAGCAGCCAATTCTCAGGGGCAGGGGACGAAAAACTGTTTTTT.

The chain uses TRBV6-1 and TRBJ2-5, with D possibly being TRBD1 (6 bases). V lost 1 base, J lost 2 bases, and 17 bases lay in between. The CDR3 contains 17 residues. Germline V gene sequence: CDR1 MNHNS, CDR2 SASEGT. CDR3 loop: CASSEEYGFRGQETQYF. The CDR3 DNA reads as TGTGCCAGCAGTGAAGAATACGGGTTTAGGGGGCAAGAGACCCAGTACTTC.

V usage is TRBV27 and J usage is TRBJ2-1; the D gene is possibly TRBD1 (6 bases). V lost 6 bases, J lost 4 bases, and 16 bases lay in between. The CDR3 is 15 amino acids. The germline gives CDR1 MNHEY, CDR2 SMNVEV (reference sequence). The CDR3, as DNA: TGTGCCAGCAGCACAGGGTCCCTCGCGTACAATGAGCAGTTCTTC. Translated: CASSTGSLAYNEQFF.

This clone was counted once. This chain links TRBV6-6 with TRBJ1-2, with 10 bases lining up with TRBD1. V lost 7 bases, J lost 8 bases, and 7 bases stayed unmatched. The CDR3 runs 13 residues. Germline CDR1 reads MNHNY; CDR2 reads SVGAGI (reference sequence). The CDR3, as DNA: TGTGCCAGCAATAAGGGACAGGGGCTGGGCTACACCTTC. Amino acid sequence: CASNKGQGLGYTF.

V is TRBV9 and J is TRBJ2-7; tentative D call: TRBD1 (6 bases). Trimming shortened V by 4 bases and J by 3 bases, and 14 bases separated the two germline ends. This CDR3 region has 14 residues. The germline gives CDR1 SGDLS, CDR2 YYNGEE. The CDR3 region has the DNA TGTGCCAGCAGCCCGCGAAGGGGGTTCTACGAGCAGTACTTC. The encoded protein is CASSPRRGFYEQYF.

This rearrangement joins TRBV5-8 to TRBJ2-5; D possibly corresponds to TRBD1 (6 bases). V gave up 2 bases and J gave up 2 bases, with 10 bases separating them. The CDR3 is 14 amino acids. Germline CDR1 SGHTS, CDR2 YDEGEE. DNA for the CDR3: TGTGCCAGCAGCTTCGACAGGAGACAAGAGACCCAGTACTTC. Protein product: CASSFDRRQETQYF.

The chain recombines TRBV12-1 with TRBJ1-2. TRBV12-1 is a recognized pseudogene. This CDR3 has 17 amino acids. For the CDR3, the DNA is TGTGCCAGCAGCTTTGCGCGGGGAGGGAGGGCCGGCTATGGCTACACCTTC. The encoded protein is CASSFARGGRAGYGYTF.

J is TRBJ2-1 and V is TRBV25-1; a possible D gene is TRBD1 (5 bases). CDR1 is MGHDK and CDR2 is SYGVNS in the germline V gene. This CDR3 region has 14 residues. The V and J ends lost 1 base and 9 bases respectively, with 13 bases between them. CDR3 sequence (DNA): TGTGCCAGCAGTGAATTTGACAGCCCGAGTGAGCAGTTCTTC. Protein: CASSEFDSPSEQFF.

Here the CDR3 reads CASSSHGGGDTEAFF. The CDR3 bases are TGCGCCAGCAGCTCCCACGGTGGGGGGGACACTGAAGCTTTCTTT. This sequence joins TRBV5-1 and TRBJ1-1; TRBD1 is a possible D gene (5 bases). The CDR3 covers 15 residues. The germline V gene has CDR1 SGHRS and CDR2 YFSETQ. V gave up 3 bases and J gave up 3 bases, with 15 bases separating them.

V and J are TRBV28 and TRBJ2-7; 7 bases line up with TRBD1. J was trimmed by 0 bases and V by 3 bases; bases with no gene match: 8. The CDR3 is 16 amino acids. Germline V CDR1 and CDR2: MDHEN, SYDVKM. The chain's CDR3 is CASSFKPGQSSYEQYF. The CDR3 bases are TGTGCCAGCAGTTTTAAACCGGGACAGAGCTCCTACGAGCAGTACTTC. Complete variable domain (other parts from reference TRBV28 and TRBJ2-7): DVKVTQSSRYLVKRTGEKVFLECVQDMDHENMFWYRQDPGLGLRLIYFSYDVKMKEKGDIPEGYSVSREKKERFSLILESASTNQTSMYLCASSFKPGQSSYEQYFGPGTRLTVT.

J is TRBJ1-4 and V is TRBV4-1; D remains unclear. Trimming removed 3 bases at V and 5 bases at J, with 10 bases between. The CDR3 length is 14 residues. Per the germline V gene, CDR1 is MGHRA and CDR2 is YSYEKL. The CDR3 spells CASSQPVQNEKLFF. For the CDR3, the DNA is TGCGCCAGCAGCCAGCCAGTTCAGAATGAAAAACTGTTTTTT.

The chain couples TRBV5-1 to TRBJ2-3; the D is unclear. CDR3 length: 12 amino acids. In germline, CDR1 is SGHRS, CDR2 YFSETQ. The V end was cut by 4 bases, the J end by 2 bases, with 5 bases between. CDR3 bases: TGCGCCAGCAGCCTAGACACAGATACGCAGTATTTT. It is translated as CASSLDTDTQYF.

The chain combines TRBV7-7 with TRBJ2-7, with D perhaps TRBD1 (6 bases). Germline V gene data show CDR1 as SSHAT and CDR2 as FNYEAQ (reference sequence). V was clipped by 5 bases and J by 3 bases, with 11 bases between them. The CDR3 sequence is 13 residues long. The CDR3 sequence is CASSAQQGYEQYF. The CDR3 region has the DNA TGTGCCAGCAGCGCGCAACAGGGCTACGAGCAGTACTTC.

The gene calls are TRBV12-5 and TRBJ2-1; D is perhaps TRBD1 (5 bases). The ends were cut back, 4 bases at V and 7 bases at J, with 14 bases in the middle. This CDR3 region has 14 residues. The germline V gene has CDR1 LGHNT and CDR2 FRNRAP. The CDR3 DNA follows: TGTGCTAGTGGTTCTCAGGGCGGATTGAATGAGCAGTTCTTC. Its protein is CASGSQGGLNEQFF.

The chain couples TRBV18 to TRBJ1-5; D is ambiguous. V lost 2 bases, J lost 0 bases, and 8 bases lay in between. The CDR3 sequence is 15 residues long. CDR1 and CDR2 from the germline V gene are KGHSH and LQKENI. CDR3 residues: CASSPSRFSNQPQHF. CDR3 coding DNA: TGTGCCAGCTCACCATCCCGTTTTAGCAATCAGCCCCAGCATTTT.

A single count supports this clone. V is TRBV5-4 and J is TRBJ2-3; a weak D match, TRBD1 (6 bases). In germline, CDR1 is SGHNT, CDR2 YYREEE (reference sequence). Trimming left V 4 bases short and J 0 bases short, with 15 bases between. The CDR3 runs 16 residues. CDR3 region: CASSLTGTISTDTQYF. The CDR3 DNA is TGTGCCAGCAGCCTGACAGGAACCATTAGCACAGATACGCAGTATTTT.

This chain joins TRBV12-5 and TRBJ2-1, with 8 bases aligning to TRBD2. V shed 0 bases and J 0 bases; nucleotides not matched to a gene: 10. This CDR3 comprises 19 residues. In germline, CDR1 is LGHNT, CDR2 FRNRAP. CDR3 DNA: TGTGCTAGTGGTTTGGTGGTGGCCGAGAGCGGGAGCTCCTACAATGAGCAGTTCTTC. This gives the protein CASGLVVAESGSSYNEQFF.

The chain carries TRBV2 and TRBJ2-5, with a possible D match to TRBD2 (6 bases). The germline gives CDR1 SNHLY, CDR2 FYNNEI. Trimming left V 5 bases short and J 2 bases short, with 9 bases between. CDR3 length: 13 amino acids. CDR3 protein: CASSPTRQETQYF. The DNA of the CDR3 is TGTGCCAGCAGTCCGACTAGACAAGAGACCCAGTACTTC.

This clone showed up just once. V usage is TRBV10-1 and J usage is TRBJ2-2; 10 bases are shared with TRBD2. Germline V gives CDR1 WNHNN, CDR2 SYGVQD (reference sequence). The CDR3 contains 17 residues. V dropped 0 bases and J dropped 6; count of bases not matched to a gene: 7. CDR3 sequence: CASSESTLAGGAGELFF. The CDR3 region has the DNA TGCGCCAGCAGTGAGTCGACGTTAGCGGGAGGCGCCGGGGAGCTGTTTTTT.

V and J are TRBV19 and TRBJ2-7; the D gene is possibly TRBD1 (5 bases). Germline V gives CDR1 LNHDA, CDR2 SQIVND (reference sequence). This CDR3 contains 13 residues. Trimming took 7 bases from V and 3 from J, leaving 13 bases between them. CDR3 DNA sequence: TGTGCCAGTATGGGGCCCCCAAACTACGAGCAGTACTTC. Its protein is CASMGPPNYEQYF. The full variable domain, in which reference TRBV19 and TRBJ2-7 provide the parts outside the CDR3, is DGGITQSPKYLFRKEGQNVTLSCEQNLNHDAMYWYRQDPGQGLRLIYYSQIVNDFQKGDIAEGYSVSREKKESFPLTVTSAQKNPTAFYLCASMGPPNYEQYFGPGTRLTVT.

V and J are TRBV6-5 and TRBJ1-1; weak D call: TRBD1 (5 bases). Germline lookup yields CDR1 MNHEY and CDR2 SVGAGI. Trimming pared 5 bases from V and 7 bases from J, leaving 14 bases between. This CDR3 is built from 13 residues. The CDR3 loop reads CASSARQGNEAFF. DNA for the CDR3: TGTGCCAGCAGTGCGCGTCAGGGAAATGAAGCTTTCTTT.

V usage is TRBV6-1 and J usage is TRBJ1-5; D is unresolved. CDR1 is MNHNS and CDR2 is SASEGT in the germline V gene. The CDR3 runs 16 residues. The V end was cut by 2 bases, the J end by 0 bases, with 11 bases between. This CDR3 is CASSEPTGYSNQPQHF. Written as DNA, the CDR3 is TGTGCCAGCAGTGAACCAACGGGTTATAGCAATCAGCCCCAGCATTTT.

The genes are TRBV27 and TRBJ2-7; TRBD1 is a possible D gene (6 bases). The V end was cut by 5 bases, the J end by 3 bases, with 11 bases between. Per the germline V gene, CDR1 is MNHEY and CDR2 is SMNVEV (reference sequence). The CDR3 is made up of 13 amino acids. The DNA for the CDR3 is TGTGCCAGCAGTCCGAAACAGGGCTACGAGCAGTACTTC. Encoded protein: CASSPKQGYEQYF.

V usage is TRBV27 and J usage is TRBJ1-5, with D hard to call. The V gene lost 6 bases and the J gene lost 4 bases, with 10 bases spanning the gap. From germline, CDR1 is MNHEY and CDR2 SMNVEV (reference sequence). This CDR3 region has 13 residues. CDR3 nucleotides: TGTGCCAGCAGCCTAGGACTAAATCAGCCCCAGCATTTT. As protein: CASSLGLNQPQHF.

The V gene is TRBV2, the J gene TRBJ2-7; D is ambiguous. Germline assignment: CDR1 SNHLY and CDR2 FYNNEI. The CDR3 runs to 14 residues. The V end was cut by 4 bases, the J end by 2 bases, with 12 bases between. In DNA form, the CDR3 reads TGTGCCAGCAGTGGAACGGCTGGGCCCTACGAGCAGTACTTC. This sequence encodes CASSGTAGPYEQYF.